Following are 9 T cell receptor beta chains from one sample sequenced in a study of shared clonotypes between healthy human individuals. CD8 cells regarded as naive lacked CD45RO, were positively chosen for CCR7, and omitted terminally differentiated effector memory CD45RA+ cells. Only in-frame clones appear in the TCRdb table, and some are missing; sequencing was by immunoSEQ multiplex PCR. The sample carries roughly 2.1 million clones, just over 90% recorded once. Sequencing was carried out using naive CD8+ T cells from PBMCs. The receptor source for this set is a man aged 18 to 29 in good health. Some clones in this sample may be carry-over from other donors' samples.

This clone was observed a single time. The V and J genes are TRBV29-1 and TRBJ2-7; the match to TRBD2 covers 7 bases. The ends lost 2 bases at V and 2 bases at J; junction bases unmatched: 6. CDR3 length equals 14 residues. Germline CDR1 SQVTM, CDR2 ANQGSEA. CDR3: CSVERSGDAYEQYF. The DNA for the CDR3 is TGCAGCGTTGAACGGAGCGGGGACGCCTACGAGCAGTACTTC.

This clone occurred once. The chain links TRBV27 to TRBJ2-5; the D is unclear. From germline, CDR1 is MNHEY and CDR2 SMNVEV (reference sequence). The CDR3 is made up of 14 amino acids. V gave up 2 bases and J gave up 2 bases, with 9 bases separating them. CDR3 nucleotides: TGTGCCAGCAGTTTAAGCCAGCTTCAAGAGACCCAGTACTTC. As protein: CASSLSQLQETQYF.

The rearrangement uses TRBV18 and TRBJ1-4; a weak D match, TRBD1 (5 bases). Trimming cost V 6 bases and J 5 bases, with 16 bases left between them. CDR1 and CDR2 from the germline V gene are KGHSH and LQKENI. The CDR3 extends over 15 amino acids. In nucleotides, the CDR3 is TGTGCCAGCTCTCCAACCGGGACGGAAAATGAAAAACTGTTTTTT. Protein sequence: CASSPTGTENEKLFF.

The V gene is TRBV27, the J gene TRBJ1-1, with 8 bases lining up with TRBD1. V shed 6 bases, J shed 7 bases, and the junction held 10 bases outside the gene matches. The CDR3 spans 14 residues. Germline lookup yields CDR1 MNHEY and CDR2 SMNVEV (reference sequence). The CDR3 DNA is TGTGCCAGCAGCCAGTACAGGGGGTGGGATGAAGCTTTCTTT. This gives the protein CASSQYRGWDEAFF.

With regard to this clone: The sample carries other DNA sequences with the same CDR3. The rearrangement uses TRBV9 and TRBJ2-7, with a tentative D call TRBD2 (5 bases). V lost 1 base to trimming and J lost 7 bases, with 18 bases between them. Germline CDR1 SGDLS, CDR2 YYNGEE. The CDR3 has 15 amino acids. The CDR3 DNA follows: TGTGCCAGCAGCGTAATAGGAGGACCCTCTGGGGAGCAGTACTTC. This codes for CASSVIGGPSGEQYF.

The rearrangement joins TRBV19 to TRBJ1-2; the D is unclear. Trimming pared 10 bases from V and 0 bases from J, leaving 12 bases between. Germline loops: CDR1 LNHDA, CDR2 SQIVND (reference sequence). The CDR3 has 13 residues. CDR3 sequence reads: CATSGRTNYGYTF. The CDR3 DNA follows: TGTGCCACCTCCGGACGAACTAACTATGGCTACACCTTC.

This chain joins TRBV11-2 and TRBJ2-7; a weak D match, TRBD2 (5 bases). V dropped 5 bases and J dropped 7 bases, with 15 bases sitting between them. In germline, CDR1 is SGHAT, CDR2 FQNNGV. CDR3 length: 13 residues. CDR3 DNA sequence: TGTGCCAGCAGCCATTCTACCGGGGTTGAGCAGTACTTC. This translates into CASSHSTGVEQYF.

The chain employs TRBV7-9 and TRBJ1-4; 10 nucleotides line up with TRBD1. Germline V gives CDR1 SEHNR, CDR2 FQNEAQ (reference sequence). The trim removed 4 bases at V and 6 bases at J, leaving 8 bases unmatched. The length of the CDR3 is 16 residues. CDR3 region: CASSSRQGASDEKLFF. As DNA, the CDR3 is TGTGCCAGCAGCTCAAGACAGGGGGCAAGTGATGAAAAACTGTTTTTT.

The CDR3 nucleotides are TGTGCCAGCAGCTCTGTCGGCCTAGCCAAAAACATTCAGTACTTC. Amino acids: CASSSVGLAKNIQYF. The J gene is TRBJ2-4, the V gene TRBV7-9; D unresolved. The CDR3 totals 15 residues. V shed 4 bases and J shed 0 bases, with 10 bases lying between them. The germline V gene encodes CDR1 SEHNR and CDR2 FQNEAQ (reference sequence).